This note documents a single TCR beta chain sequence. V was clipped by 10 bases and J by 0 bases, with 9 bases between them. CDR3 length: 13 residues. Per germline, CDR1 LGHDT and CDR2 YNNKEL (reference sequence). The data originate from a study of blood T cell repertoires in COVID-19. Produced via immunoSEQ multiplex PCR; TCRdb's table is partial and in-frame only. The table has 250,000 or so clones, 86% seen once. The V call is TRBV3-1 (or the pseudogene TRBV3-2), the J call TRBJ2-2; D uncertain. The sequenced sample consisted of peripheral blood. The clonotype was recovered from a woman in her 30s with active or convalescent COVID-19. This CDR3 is CAISDTNTGELFF. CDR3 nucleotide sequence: TGTGCCATATCTGACACGAACACCGGGGAGCTGTTTTTT.